This TCR beta chain was sequenced for a study of cytomegalovirus exposure and HLA in healthy donors. Study-level points and caveats: 87-base-pair reads could not separate some V segments, including TRBV6-2 and TRBV6-3.

PCR primers comprised 60 Vbeta and 13 Jbeta primers. The repertoire was sequenced with immunoSEQ multiplex PCR; TCRdb's copy has only in-frame clones and lacks some. The sample records about 200,000 clones, 80% to 85% being singletons. V was clipped by 1 base and J by 7 bases; unmatched bases: 5. The CDR3 sequence is 15 residues long. Looked up from germline, CDR1 is SGHAT and CDR2 is FQNNGV. Turning to this clone: What it recognizes is unknown.

The source of this sequence is a woman between 18 and 29 years old in good health and CMV-seronegative. This rearrangement joins TRBV11-2 to TRBJ2-1; TRBD2 agrees at 9 bases. Sequencing was performed on PBMCs. The CDR3 region has the DNA TGTGCCAGCAGCTTAGGTAGCGGGAGCCGGAATGAGCAGTTCTTC. Amino acids: CASSLGSGSRNEQFF.